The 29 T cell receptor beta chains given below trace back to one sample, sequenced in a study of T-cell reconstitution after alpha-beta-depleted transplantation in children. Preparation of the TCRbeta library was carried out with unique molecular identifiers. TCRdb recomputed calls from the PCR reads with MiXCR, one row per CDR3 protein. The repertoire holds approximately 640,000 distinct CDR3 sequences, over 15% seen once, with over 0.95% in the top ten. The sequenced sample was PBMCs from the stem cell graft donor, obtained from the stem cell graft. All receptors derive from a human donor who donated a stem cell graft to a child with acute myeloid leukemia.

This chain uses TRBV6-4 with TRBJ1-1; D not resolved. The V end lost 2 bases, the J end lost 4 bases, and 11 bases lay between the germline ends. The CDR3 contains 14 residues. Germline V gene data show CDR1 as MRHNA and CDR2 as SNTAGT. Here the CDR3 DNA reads TGTGCCAGCAGTGACCGAAGCGGGGTCACTGAAGCTTTCTTT. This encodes CASSDRSGVTEAFF.

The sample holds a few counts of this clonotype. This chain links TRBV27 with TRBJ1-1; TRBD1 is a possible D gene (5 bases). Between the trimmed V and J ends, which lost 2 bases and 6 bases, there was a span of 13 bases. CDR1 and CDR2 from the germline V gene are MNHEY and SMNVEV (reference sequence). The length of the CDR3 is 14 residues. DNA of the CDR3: TGTGCCAGCAGTTTAGGTAGAGGGGCGGCTGAAGCTTTCTTT. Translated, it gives CASSLGRGAAEAFF.

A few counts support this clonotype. CDR3 DNA sequence: TGTGCCAGCAGCTTAGGGGACAGGAGACAAGAGACCCAGTACTTC. It translates to CASSLGDRRQETQYF. The J gene is TRBJ2-5, the V gene TRBV7-9; 8 bases agree with TRBD1. Germline values: CDR1 SEHNR, CDR2 FQNEAQ (reference sequence). The J segment lost 2 bases and the V segment lost 1 base, leaving 3 bases of the junction unmatched. The CDR3 sequence is 15 residues long.

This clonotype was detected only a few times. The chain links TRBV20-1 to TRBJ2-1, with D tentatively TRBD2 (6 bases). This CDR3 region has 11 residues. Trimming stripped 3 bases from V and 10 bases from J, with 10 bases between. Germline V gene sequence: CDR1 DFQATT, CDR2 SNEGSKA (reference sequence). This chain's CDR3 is CSARESGEQFF. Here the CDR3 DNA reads TGCAGTGCTAGGGAAAGCGGGGAGCAGTTCTTC.

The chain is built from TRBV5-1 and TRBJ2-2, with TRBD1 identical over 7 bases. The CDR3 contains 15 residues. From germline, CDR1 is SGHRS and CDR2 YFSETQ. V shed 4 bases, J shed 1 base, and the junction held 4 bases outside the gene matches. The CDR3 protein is CASSLWTGNTGELFF. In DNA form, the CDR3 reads TGCGCCAGCAGCCTGTGGACAGGGAACACCGGGGAGCTGTTTTTT.

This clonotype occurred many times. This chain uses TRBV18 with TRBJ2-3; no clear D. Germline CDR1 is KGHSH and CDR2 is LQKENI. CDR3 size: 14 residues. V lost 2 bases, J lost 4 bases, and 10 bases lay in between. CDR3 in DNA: TGTGCCAGCTCACCAAGCACGACCGCAGATACGCAGTATTTT. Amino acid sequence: CASSPSTTADTQYF.

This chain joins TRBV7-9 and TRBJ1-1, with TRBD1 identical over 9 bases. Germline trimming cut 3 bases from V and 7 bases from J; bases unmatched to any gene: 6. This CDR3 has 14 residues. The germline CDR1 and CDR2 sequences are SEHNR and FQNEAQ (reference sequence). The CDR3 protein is CASSLGGTGLEAFF. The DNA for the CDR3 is TGTGCCAGCAGCTTGGGCGGGACAGGGCTTGAAGCTTTCTTT.

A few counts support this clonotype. The CDR3, as DNA: TGTGCCAGCAGCTCCAGGGGGCCCACGAACACTGAAGCTTTCTTT. This sequence encodes CASSSRGPTNTEAFF. The rearrangement links TRBV7-9 to TRBJ1-1; TRBD1 aligns across 8 bases. Germline loops: CDR1 SEHNR, CDR2 FQNEAQ (reference sequence). With 4 bases clipped from V and 1 base from J, the junction kept 5 bases outside the gene matches. This CDR3 region has 15 residues.

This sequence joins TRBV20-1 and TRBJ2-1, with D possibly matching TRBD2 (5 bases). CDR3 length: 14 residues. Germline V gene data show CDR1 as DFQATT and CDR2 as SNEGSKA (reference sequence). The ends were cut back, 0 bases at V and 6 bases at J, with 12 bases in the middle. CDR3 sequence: CSARDLRLFNEQFF. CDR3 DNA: TGCAGTGCTAGAGATCTAAGACTATTCAATGAGCAGTTCTTC.

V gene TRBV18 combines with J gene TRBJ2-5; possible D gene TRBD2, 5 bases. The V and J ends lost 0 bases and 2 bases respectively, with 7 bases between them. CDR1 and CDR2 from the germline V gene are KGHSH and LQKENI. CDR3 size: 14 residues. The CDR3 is CASSPPAGQETQYF. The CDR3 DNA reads TGTGCCAGCTCACCACCGGCGGGTCAAGAGACCCAGTACTTC.

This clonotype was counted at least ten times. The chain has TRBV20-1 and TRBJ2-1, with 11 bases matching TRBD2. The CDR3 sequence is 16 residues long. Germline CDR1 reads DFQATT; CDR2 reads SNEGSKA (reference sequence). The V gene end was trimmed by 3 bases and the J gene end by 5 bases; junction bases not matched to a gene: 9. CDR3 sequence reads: CSASGQTSGANNEQFF. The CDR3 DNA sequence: TGCAGTGCTAGCGGACAGACTAGCGGGGCTAACAATGAGCAGTTCTTC.

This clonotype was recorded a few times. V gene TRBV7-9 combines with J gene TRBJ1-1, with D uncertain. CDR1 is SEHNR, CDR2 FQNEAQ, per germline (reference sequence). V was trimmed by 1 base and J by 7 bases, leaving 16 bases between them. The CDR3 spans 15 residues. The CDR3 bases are TGTGCCAGCAGCTTAGGGACCCCTCTCGGAAGTGAAGCTTTCTTT. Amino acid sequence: CASSLGTPLGSEAFF.

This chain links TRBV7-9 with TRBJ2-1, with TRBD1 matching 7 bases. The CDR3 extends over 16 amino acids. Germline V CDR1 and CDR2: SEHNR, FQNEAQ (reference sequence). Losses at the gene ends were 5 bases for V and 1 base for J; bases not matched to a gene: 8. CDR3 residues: CASSLGQEPSYNEQFF. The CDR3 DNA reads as TGTGCCAGCAGCCTCGGACAGGAACCATCCTACAATGAGCAGTTCTTC.

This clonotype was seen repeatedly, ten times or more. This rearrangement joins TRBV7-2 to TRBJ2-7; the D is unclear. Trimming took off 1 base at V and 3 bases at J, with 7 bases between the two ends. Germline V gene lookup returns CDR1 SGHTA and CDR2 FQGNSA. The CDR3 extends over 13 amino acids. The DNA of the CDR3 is TGTGCCAGCAGCTTAGAGACCAGCTACGAGCAGTACTTC. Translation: CASSLETSYEQYF. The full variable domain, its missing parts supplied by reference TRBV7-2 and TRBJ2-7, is GAGVSQSPSNKVTEKGKDVELRCDPISGHTALYWYRQSLGQGLEFLIYFQGNSAPDKSGLPSDRFSAERTGGSVSTLTIQRTQQEDSAVYLCASSLETSYEQYFGPGTRLTVT.

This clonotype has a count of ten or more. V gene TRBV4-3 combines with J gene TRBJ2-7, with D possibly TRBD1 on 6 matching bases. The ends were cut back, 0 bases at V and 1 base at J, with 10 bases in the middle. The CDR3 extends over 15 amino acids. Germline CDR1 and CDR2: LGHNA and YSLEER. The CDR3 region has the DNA TGCGCCAGCAGCCAAGAAGCCAGGGGATCCTACGAGCAGTACTTC. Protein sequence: CASSQEARGSYEQYF.

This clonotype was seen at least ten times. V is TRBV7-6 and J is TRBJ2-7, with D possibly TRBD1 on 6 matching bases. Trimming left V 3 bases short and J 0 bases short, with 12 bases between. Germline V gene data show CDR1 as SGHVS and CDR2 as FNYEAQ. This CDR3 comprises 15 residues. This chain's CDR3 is CASSLARGSSYEQYF. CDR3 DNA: TGTGCCAGCAGCTTGGCCAGGGGCAGCTCCTACGAGCAGTACTTC.

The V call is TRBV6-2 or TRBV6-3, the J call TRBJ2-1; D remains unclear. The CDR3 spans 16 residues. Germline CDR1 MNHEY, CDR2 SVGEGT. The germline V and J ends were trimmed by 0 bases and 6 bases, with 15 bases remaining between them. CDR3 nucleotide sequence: TGTGCCAGCAGTTACTCGTTGACCGACCCGGGCAATGAGCAGTTCTTC. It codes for CASSYSLTDPGNEQFF.

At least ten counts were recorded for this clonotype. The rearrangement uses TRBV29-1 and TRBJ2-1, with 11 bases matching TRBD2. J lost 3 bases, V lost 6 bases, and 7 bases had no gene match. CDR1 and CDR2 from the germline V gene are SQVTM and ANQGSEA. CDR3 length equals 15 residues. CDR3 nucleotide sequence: TGCAGCGTGGTAACTAGCGGGGGCTTCTACAATGAGCAGTTCTTC. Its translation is CSVVTSGGFYNEQFF.

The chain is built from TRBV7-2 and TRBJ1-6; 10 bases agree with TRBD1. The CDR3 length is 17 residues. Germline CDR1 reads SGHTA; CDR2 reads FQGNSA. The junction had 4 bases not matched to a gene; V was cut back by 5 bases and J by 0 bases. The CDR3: CASSGRDRGSYNSPLHF. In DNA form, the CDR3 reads TGTGCCAGCAGCGGCCGGGACAGGGGCTCCTATAATTCACCCCTCCACTTT.

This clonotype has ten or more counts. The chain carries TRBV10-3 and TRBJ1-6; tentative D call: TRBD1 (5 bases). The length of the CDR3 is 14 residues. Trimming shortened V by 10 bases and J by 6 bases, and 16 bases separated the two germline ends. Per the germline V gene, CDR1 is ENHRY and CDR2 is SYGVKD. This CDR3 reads CASAEGSPNSPLHF. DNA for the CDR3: TGTGCCAGCGCCGAGGGGAGCCCTAATTCACCCCTCCACTTT.

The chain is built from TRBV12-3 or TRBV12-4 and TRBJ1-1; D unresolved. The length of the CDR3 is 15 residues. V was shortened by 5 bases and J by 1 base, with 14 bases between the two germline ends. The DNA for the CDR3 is TGTGCCAGCAGTCCCCTGGTACTCAGGAACACTGAAGCTTTCTTT. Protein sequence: CASSPLVLRNTEAFF.

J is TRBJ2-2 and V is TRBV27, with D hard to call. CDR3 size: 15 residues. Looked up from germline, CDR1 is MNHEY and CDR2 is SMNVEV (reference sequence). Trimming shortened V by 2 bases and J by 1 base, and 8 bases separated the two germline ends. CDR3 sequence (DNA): TGTGCCAGCAGTTTAAGGGCACAGAACACCGGGGAGCTGTTTTTT. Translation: CASSLRAQNTGELFF.

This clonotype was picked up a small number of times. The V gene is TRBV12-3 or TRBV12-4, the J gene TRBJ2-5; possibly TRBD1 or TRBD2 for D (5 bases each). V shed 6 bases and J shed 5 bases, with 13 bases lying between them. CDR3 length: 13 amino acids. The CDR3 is CASRGTKVETQYF. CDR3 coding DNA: TGTGCCAGCAGGGGGACCAAGGTGGAGACCCAGTACTTC.

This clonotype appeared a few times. CDR3 loop: CSARDPDRNYNEQFF. As DNA, the CDR3 is TGCAGTGCTAGAGATCCGGACAGGAACTACAATGAGCAGTTCTTC. V gene TRBV20-1 combines with J gene TRBJ2-1; TRBD1 aligns across 7 bases. J was trimmed by 3 bases and V by 0 bases; bases with no gene match: 5. Germline V lookup: CDR1 DFQATT, CDR2 SNEGSKA (reference sequence). The CDR3 loop spans 15 amino acids.

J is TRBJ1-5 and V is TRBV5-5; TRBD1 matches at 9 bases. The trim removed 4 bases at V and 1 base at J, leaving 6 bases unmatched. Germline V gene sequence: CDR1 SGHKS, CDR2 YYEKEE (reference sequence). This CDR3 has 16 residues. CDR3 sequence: CASSTGQGRSNQPQHF. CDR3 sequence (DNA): TGTGCCAGCAGCACCGGACAGGGGAGGAGCAATCAGCCCCAGCATTTT.

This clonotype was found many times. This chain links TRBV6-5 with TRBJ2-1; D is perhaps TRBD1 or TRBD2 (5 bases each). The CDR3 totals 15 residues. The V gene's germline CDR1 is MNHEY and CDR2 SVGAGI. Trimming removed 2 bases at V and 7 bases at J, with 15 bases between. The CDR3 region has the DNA TGTGCCAGCAGTTACCGGGGTGGGGGTTGGAATGAGCAGTTCTTC. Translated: CASSYRGGGWNEQFF.

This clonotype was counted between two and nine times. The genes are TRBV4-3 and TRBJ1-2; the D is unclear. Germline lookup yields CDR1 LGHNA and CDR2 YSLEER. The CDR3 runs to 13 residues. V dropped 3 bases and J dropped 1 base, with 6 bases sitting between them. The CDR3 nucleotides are TGCGCCAGCAGCCACGACTATAACTATGGCTACACCTTC. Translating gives CASSHDYNYGYTF.

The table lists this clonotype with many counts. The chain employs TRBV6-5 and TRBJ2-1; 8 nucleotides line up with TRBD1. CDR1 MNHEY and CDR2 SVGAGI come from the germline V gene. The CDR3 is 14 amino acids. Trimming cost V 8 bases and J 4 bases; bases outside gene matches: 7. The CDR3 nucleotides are TGTGCCAGCCAACGACAGGGGCCTTACAATGAGCAGTTCTTC. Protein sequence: CASQRQGPYNEQFF.

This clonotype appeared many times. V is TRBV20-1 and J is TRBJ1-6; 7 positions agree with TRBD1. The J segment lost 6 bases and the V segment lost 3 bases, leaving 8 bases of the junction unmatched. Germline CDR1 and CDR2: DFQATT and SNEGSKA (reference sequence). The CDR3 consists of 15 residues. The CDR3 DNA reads TGCAGTGCTAGCCACCCCAGGGGGGGTAATTCACCCCTCCACTTT. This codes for CSASHPRGGNSPLHF.